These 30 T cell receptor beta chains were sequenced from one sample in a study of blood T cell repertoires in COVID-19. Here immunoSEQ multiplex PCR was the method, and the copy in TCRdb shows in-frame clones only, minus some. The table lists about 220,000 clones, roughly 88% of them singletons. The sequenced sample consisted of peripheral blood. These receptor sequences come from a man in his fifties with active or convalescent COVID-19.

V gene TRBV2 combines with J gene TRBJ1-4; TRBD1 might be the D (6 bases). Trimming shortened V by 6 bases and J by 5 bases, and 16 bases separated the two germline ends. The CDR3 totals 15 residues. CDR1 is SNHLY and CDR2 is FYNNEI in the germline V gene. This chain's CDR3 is CASSLQGGENEKLFF. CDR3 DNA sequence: TGTGCCAGCAGCCTACAGGGTGGAGAAAATGAAAAACTGTTTTTT.

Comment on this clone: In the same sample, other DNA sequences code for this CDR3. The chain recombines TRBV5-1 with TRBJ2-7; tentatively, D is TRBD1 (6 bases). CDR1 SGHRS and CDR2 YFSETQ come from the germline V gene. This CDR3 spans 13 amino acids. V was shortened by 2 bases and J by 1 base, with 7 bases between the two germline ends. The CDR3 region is CASSFQGSYEQYF. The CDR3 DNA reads TGCGCCAGCAGCTTCCAGGGGTCCTACGAGCAGTACTTC.

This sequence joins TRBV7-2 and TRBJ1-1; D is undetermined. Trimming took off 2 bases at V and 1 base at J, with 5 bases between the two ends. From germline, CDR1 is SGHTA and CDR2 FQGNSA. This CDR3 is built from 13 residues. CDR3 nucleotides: TGTGCCAGCAGCTTATTCGGGAACACTGAAGCTTTCTTT. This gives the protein CASSLFGNTEAFF.

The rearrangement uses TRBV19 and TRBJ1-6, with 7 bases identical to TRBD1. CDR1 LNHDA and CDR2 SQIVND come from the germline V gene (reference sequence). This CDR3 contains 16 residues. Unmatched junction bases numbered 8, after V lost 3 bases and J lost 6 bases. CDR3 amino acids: CASSMISGQINSPLHF. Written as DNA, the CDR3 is TGTGCCAGTAGTATGATATCGGGACAGATTAATTCACCCCTCCACTTT.

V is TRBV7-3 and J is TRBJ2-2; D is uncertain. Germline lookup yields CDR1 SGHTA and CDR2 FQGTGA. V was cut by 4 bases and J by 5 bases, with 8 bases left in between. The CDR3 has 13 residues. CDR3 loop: CASSSTETGELFF. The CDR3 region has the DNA TGTGCCAGCAGCTCCACAGAGACCGGGGAGCTGTTTTTT.

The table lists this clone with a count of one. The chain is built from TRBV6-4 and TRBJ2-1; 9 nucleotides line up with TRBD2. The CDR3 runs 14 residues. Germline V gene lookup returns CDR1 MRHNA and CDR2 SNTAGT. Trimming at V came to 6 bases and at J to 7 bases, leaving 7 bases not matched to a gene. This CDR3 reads CASRASGIYNEQFF. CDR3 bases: TGTGCCAGCAGGGCTAGCGGGATTTATAATGAGCAGTTCTTC.

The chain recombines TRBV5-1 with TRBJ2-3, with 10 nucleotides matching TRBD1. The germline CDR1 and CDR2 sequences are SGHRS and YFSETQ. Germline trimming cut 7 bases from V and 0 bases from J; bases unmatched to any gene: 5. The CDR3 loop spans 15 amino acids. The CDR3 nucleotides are TGCGCCAGCCACCTGGGACAGGGGAGCACAGATACGCAGTATTTT. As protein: CASHLGQGSTDTQYF. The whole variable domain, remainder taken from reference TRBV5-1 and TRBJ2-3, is KAGVTQTPRYLIKTRGQQVTLSCSPISGHRSVSWYQQTPGQGLQFLFEYFSETQRNKGNFPGRFSGRQFSNSRSEMNVSTLELGDSALYLCASHLGQGSTDTQYFGPGTRLTVL.

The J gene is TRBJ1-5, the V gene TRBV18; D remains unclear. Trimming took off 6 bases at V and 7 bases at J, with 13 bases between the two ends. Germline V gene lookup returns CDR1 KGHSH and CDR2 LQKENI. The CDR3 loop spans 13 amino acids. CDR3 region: CASSPPGGQPQHF. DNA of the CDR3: TGTGCCAGCTCCCCTCCGGGTGGGCAGCCCCAGCATTTT. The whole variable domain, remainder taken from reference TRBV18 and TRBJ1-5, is NAGVMQNPRHLVRRRGQEARLRCSPMKGHSHVYWYRQLPEEGLKFMVYLQKENIIDESGMPKERFSAEFPKEGPSILRIQQVVRGDSAAYFCASSPPGGQPQHFGDGTRLSIL.

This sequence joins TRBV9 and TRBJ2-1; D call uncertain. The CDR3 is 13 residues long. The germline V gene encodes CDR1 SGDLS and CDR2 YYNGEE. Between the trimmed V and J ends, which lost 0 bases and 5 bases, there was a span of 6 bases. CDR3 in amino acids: CASSVVAHNEQFF. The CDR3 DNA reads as TGTGCCAGCAGCGTAGTAGCTCACAATGAGCAGTTCTTC.

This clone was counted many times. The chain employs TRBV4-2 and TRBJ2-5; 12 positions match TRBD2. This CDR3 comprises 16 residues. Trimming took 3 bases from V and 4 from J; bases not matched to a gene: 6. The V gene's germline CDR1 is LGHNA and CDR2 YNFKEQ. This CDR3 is CASSQEALAGGETQYF. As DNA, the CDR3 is TGTGCCAGCAGCCAGGAAGCACTAGCGGGGGGAGAGACCCAGTACTTC.

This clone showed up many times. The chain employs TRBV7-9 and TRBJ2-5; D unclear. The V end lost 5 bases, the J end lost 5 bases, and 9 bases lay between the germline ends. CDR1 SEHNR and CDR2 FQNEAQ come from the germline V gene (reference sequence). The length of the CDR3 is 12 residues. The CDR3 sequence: CASSPDGETQYF. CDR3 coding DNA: TGTGCCAGCAGCCCAGACGGGGAGACCCAGTACTTC.

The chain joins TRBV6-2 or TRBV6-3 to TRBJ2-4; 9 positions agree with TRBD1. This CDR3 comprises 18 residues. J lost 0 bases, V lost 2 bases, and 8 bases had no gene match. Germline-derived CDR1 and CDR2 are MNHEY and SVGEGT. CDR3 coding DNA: TGTGCCAGCAGTTACCCCCCGGACAGGGGTCTAGCCAAAAACATTCAGTACTTC. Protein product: CASSYPPDRGLAKNIQYF.

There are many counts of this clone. CDR3 sequence: CASSRTAANTEAFF. As DNA, the CDR3 is TGCGCCAGCAGCAGGACAGCTGCGAACACTGAAGCTTTCTTT. The chain links TRBV5-1 to TRBJ1-1; D is possibly TRBD1 (6 bases). Germline V gene sequence: CDR1 SGHRS, CDR2 YFSETQ. V lost 4 bases and J lost 1, with 11 bases in between. This CDR3 has 14 amino acids. Variable domain in full (rest from reference TRBV5-1 and TRBJ1-1): KAGVTQTPRYLIKTRGQQVTLSCSPISGHRSVSWYQQTPGQGLQFLFEYFSETQRNKGNFPGRFSGRQFSNSRSEMNVSTLELGDSALYLCASSRTAANTEAFFGQGTRLTVV.

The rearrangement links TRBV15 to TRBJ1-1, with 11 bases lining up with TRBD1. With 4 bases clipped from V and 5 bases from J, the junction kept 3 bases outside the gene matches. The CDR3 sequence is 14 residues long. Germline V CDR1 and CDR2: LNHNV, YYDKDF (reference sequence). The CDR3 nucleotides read TGTGCCACCAGCACCGGGGACAGGGGGACTGAAGCTTTCTTT. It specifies CATSTGDRGTEAFF.

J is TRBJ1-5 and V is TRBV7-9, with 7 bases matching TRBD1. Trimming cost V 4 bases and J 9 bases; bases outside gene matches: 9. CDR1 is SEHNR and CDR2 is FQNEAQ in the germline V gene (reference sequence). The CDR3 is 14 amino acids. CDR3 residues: CASSSDRELRPQHF. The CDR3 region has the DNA TGTGCCAGCAGCTCCGACAGGGAACTGAGGCCCCAGCATTTT.

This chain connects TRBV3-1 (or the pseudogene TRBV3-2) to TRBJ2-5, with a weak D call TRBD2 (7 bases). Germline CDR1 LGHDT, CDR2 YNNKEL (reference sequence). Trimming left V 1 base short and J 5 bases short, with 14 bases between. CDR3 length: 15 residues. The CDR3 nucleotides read TGTGCCAGCAGCCAAGGATGGGGGGGCCGGGAGACCCAGTACTTC. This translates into CASSQGWGGRETQYF.

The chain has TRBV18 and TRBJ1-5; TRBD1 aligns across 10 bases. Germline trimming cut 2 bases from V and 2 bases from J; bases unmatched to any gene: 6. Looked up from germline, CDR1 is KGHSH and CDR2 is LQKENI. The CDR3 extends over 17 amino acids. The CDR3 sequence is CASSPNPGTGGNQPQHF. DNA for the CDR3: TGTGCCAGCTCACCAAACCCCGGGACAGGGGGCAATCAGCCCCAGCATTTT. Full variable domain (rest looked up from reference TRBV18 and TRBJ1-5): NAGVMQNPRHLVRRRGQEARLRCSPMKGHSHVYWYRQLPEEGLKFMVYLQKENIIDESGMPKERFSAEFPKEGPSILRIQQVVRGDSAAYFCASSPNPGTGGNQPQHFGDGTRLSIL.

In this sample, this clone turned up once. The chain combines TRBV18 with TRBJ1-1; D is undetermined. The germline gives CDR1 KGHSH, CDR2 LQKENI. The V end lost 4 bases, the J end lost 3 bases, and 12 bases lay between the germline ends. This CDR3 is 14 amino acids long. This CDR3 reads CASSHPESYTEAFF. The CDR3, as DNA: TGTGCCAGCTCACATCCCGAGTCATACACTGAAGCTTTCTTT.

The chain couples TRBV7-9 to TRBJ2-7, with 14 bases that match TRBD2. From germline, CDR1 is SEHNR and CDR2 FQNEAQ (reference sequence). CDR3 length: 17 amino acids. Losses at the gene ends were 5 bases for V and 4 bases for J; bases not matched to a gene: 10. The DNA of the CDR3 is TGTGCCAGCAGCCCAAGGTGGACTAGCGGGAGGTTATACGAGCAGTACTTC. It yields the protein CASSPRWTSGRLYEQYF.

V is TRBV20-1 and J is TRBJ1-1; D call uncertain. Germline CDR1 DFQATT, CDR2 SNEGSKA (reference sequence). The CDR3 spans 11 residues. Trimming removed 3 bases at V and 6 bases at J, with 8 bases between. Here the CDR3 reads CSASRWSEAFF. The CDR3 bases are TGCAGTGCTAGTCGGTGGTCTGAAGCTTTCTTT.

CDR3 in amino acids: CASRLAGRDTQYF. The CDR3 DNA is TGTGCCAGCAGGCTAGCGGGGAGGGATACGCAGTATTTT. The chain combines TRBV6-6 with TRBJ2-3, with 9 bases matching TRBD2. The J segment lost 6 bases and the V segment lost 6 bases, leaving 4 bases of the junction unmatched. Germline CDR1 and CDR2: MNHNY and SVGAGI (reference sequence). The CDR3 covers 13 residues.

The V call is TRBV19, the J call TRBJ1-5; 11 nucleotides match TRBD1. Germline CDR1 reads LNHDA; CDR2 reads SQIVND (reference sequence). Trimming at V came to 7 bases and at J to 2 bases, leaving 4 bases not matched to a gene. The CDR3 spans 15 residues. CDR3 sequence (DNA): TGTGCCAGTACCGGGACAGGGGGTGGCAATCAGCCCCAGCATTTT. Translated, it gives CASTGTGGGNQPQHF.

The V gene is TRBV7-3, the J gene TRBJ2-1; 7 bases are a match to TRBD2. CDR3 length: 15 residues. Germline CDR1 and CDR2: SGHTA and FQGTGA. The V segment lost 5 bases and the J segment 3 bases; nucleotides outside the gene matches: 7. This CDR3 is CASSDDSGGYNEQFF. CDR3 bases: TGTGCCAGCAGCGACGACTCGGGGGGCTACAATGAGCAGTTCTTC.

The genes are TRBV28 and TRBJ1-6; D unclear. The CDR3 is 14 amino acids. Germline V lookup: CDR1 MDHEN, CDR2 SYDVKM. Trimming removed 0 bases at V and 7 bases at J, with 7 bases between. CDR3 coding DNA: TGTGCCAGCAGTTTATGGGGAGGAAATTCACCCCTCCACTTT. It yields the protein CASSLWGGNSPLHF. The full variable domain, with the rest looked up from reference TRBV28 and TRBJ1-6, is DVKVTQSSRYLVKRTGEKVFLECVQDMDHENMFWYRQDPGLGLRLIYFSYDVKMKEKGDIPEGYSVSREKKERFSLILESASTNQTSMYLCASSLWGGNSPLHFGNGTRLTVT.

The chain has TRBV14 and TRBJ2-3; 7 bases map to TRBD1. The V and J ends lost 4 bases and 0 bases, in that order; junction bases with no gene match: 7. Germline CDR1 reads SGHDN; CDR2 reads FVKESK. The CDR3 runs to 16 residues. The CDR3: CASSPGQATSTDTQYF. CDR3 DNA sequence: TGTGCCAGCAGCCCCGGACAGGCGACTAGCACAGATACGCAGTATTTT. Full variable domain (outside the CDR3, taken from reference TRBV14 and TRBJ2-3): EAGVTQFPSHSVIEKGQTVTLRCDPISGHDNLYWYRRVMGKEIKFLLHFVKESKQDESGMPNNRFLAERTGGTYSTLKVQPAELEDSGVYFCASSPGQATSTDTQYFGPGTRLTVL.

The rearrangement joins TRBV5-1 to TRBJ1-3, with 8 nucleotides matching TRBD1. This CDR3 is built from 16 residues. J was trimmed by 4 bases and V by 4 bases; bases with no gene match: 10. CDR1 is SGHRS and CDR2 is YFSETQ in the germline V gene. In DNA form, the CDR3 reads TGCGCCAGCAGCCCCATGGGGCAGGGGGCAGGAAACACCATATATTTT. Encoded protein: CASSPMGQGAGNTIYF.

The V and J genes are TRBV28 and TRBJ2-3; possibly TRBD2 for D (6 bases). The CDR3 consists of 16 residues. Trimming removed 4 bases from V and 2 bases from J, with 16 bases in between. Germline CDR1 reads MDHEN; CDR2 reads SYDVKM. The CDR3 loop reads CASSWGRAGYTDTQYF. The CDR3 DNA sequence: TGTGCCAGCAGTTGGGGAAGGGCGGGGTACACAGATACGCAGTATTTT.

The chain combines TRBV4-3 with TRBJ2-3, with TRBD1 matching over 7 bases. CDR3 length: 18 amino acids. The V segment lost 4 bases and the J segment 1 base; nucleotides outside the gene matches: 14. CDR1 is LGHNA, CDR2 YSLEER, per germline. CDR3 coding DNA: TGCGCCAGCAGCCGAGGGGGCAGGAGAAAAGGGGGCACAGATACGCAGTATTTT. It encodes CASSRGGRRKGGTDTQYF.

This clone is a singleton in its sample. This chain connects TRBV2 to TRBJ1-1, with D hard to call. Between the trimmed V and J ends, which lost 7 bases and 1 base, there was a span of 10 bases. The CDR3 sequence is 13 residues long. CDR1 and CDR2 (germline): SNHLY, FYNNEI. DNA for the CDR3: TGTGCCAGCACCTTAGAGGGGAACACTGAAGCTTTCTTT. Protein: CASTLEGNTEAFF.

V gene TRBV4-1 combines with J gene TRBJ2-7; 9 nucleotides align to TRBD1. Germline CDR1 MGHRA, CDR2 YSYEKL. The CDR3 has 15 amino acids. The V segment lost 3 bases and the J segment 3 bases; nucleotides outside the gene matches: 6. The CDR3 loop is CASSHTGTGRYEQYF. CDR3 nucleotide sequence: TGCGCCAGCAGCCACACCGGGACAGGGCGCTACGAGCAGTACTTC.